Each of the 21 T cell receptor beta chains below was sequenced from the same sample in a study of blood T cell repertoires in COVID-19. The data were produced by immunoSEQ multiplex PCR, yet TCRdb's version contains in-frame clones alone and is incomplete. The sample lists about 49,000 clones; 75% to 80% were seen once. Specimen: peripheral blood. Receptor source: a man between 65 and 85 years old with active or convalescent COVID-19.

This clone has only a few counts. J is TRBJ2-5 and V is TRBV6-5, with D uncertain. The CDR3 covers 13 residues. V dropped 6 bases and J dropped 4 bases, with 12 bases sitting between them. Per the germline V gene, CDR1 is MNHEY and CDR2 is SVGAGI. The chain's CDR3 is CASSVGVRETQYF. The CDR3 DNA is TGTGCCAGCAGCGTCGGAGTTAGAGAGACCCAGTACTTC.

The CDR3 bases are TGTGCCAGCAGTTCCGAGGGGGCGCTCACTGAAGCTTTCTTT. It translates to CASSSEGALTEAFF. The V call is TRBV6-5, the J call TRBJ1-1; 7 bases line up with TRBD1. Looked up from germline, CDR1 is MNHEY and CDR2 is SVGAGI. This CDR3 has 14 residues. Trimming removed 4 bases from V and 4 bases from J; junction bases left unmatched: 6.

The table lists this clone with a count of one. V is TRBV9 and J is TRBJ2-1, with D hard to call. CDR1 and CDR2 (germline): SGDLS, YYNGEE. The CDR3 is 17 residues long. V was shortened by 0 bases and J by 5 bases, with 18 bases between the two germline ends. The CDR3 DNA sequence: TGTGCCAGCAGCGTAGATCCCACTACACCCCGCAACAATGAGCAGTTCTTC. As protein: CASSVDPTTPRNNEQFF.

The genes are TRBV5-1 and TRBJ2-3, with unresolved D. The length of the CDR3 is 14 residues. Trimming pared 2 bases from V and 1 base from J, leaving 8 bases between. CDR1 is SGHRS, CDR2 YFSETQ, per germline. CDR3 loop: CASSFRSGTDTQYF. The CDR3 DNA reads as TGCGCCAGCAGCTTCCGGTCCGGCACAGATACGCAGTATTTT.

The rearrangement links TRBV27 to TRBJ2-3; D is unclear. Germline CDR1 MNHEY, CDR2 SMNVEV (reference sequence). This CDR3 is 15 amino acids long. V lost 2 bases and J 2 bases, leaving 11 bases between the germline ends. The CDR3 is CASSLGPFNTDTQYF. The CDR3 DNA follows: TGTGCCAGCAGTTTAGGCCCCTTTAACACAGATACGCAGTATTTT.

This clone was recorded once. V is TRBV6-5 and J is TRBJ1-2; 8 positions agree with TRBD1. From germline, CDR1 is MNHEY and CDR2 SVGAGI. The ends lost 0 bases at V and 0 bases at J; junction bases unmatched: 3. The CDR3 is 16 amino acids. The CDR3 region has the DNA TGTGCCAGCAGTTACTCGAGGACAGGGACTAACTATGGCTACACCTTC. Its protein product is CASSYSRTGTNYGYTF.

This clone occurred a few times. The J gene is TRBJ1-2, the V gene TRBV27; D may be TRBD1 (6 bases). The CDR3 contains 13 residues. The V end lost 4 bases, the J end lost 8 bases, and 14 bases lay between the germline ends. Germline loops: CDR1 MNHEY, CDR2 SMNVEV (reference sequence). This CDR3 is CASSSTGTGGYTF. The CDR3 bases are TGTGCCAGCAGTTCGACAGGAACGGGCGGCTACACCTTC.

The chain employs TRBV25-1 and TRBJ2-5; D unresolved. CDR1 and CDR2 (germline): MGHDK, SYGVNS. V lost 1 base and J 5 bases, leaving 8 bases between the germline ends. This CDR3 is built from 13 residues. The chain's CDR3 is CASSEFSTETQYF. For the CDR3, the DNA is TGTGCCAGCAGTGAATTTTCTACGGAGACCCAGTACTTC.

The V and J genes are TRBV11-1 and TRBJ2-7, with 7 bases lining up with TRBD2. The junction had 4 bases not matched to a gene; V was cut back by 0 bases and J by 2 bases. Germline CDR1 is SGHAT and CDR2 is FQDESV (reference sequence). This CDR3 spans 15 amino acids. The CDR3 region is CASSLAASGPYEQYF. The CDR3 DNA is TGTGCCAGCAGCTTAGCGGCTAGCGGTCCCTACGAGCAGTACTTC. Looking up the rest from reference TRBV11-1 and TRBJ2-7 gives the full variable domain: EAEVAQSPRYKITEKSQAVAFWCDPISGHATLYWYRQILGQGPELLVQFQDESVVDDSQLPKDRFSAERLKGVDSTLKIQPAELGDSAMYLCASSLAASGPYEQYFGPGTRLTVT.

V and J are TRBV7-9 and TRBJ1-2, with a weak D call TRBD1 (5 bases). V was clipped by 5 bases and J by 0 bases, with 10 bases between them. Germline-derived CDR1 and CDR2 are SEHNR and FQNEAQ (reference sequence). CDR3 size: 14 residues. The CDR3 loop is CASSLIQANYGYTF. The DNA of the CDR3 is TGTGCCAGCAGCCTCATACAGGCTAACTATGGCTACACCTTC.

This chain links TRBV20-1 with TRBJ2-1, with 11 bases matching TRBD2. From germline, CDR1 is DFQATT and CDR2 SNEGSKA (reference sequence). The CDR3 spans 15 residues. With V trimmed by 3 bases and J by 5 bases, 6 bases remained unmatched. CDR3 coding DNA: TGCAGTGCTAGTCACACTAGCGGGAGAAACAATGAGCAGTTCTTC. It codes for CSASHTSGRNNEQFF.

The chain is built from TRBV28 and TRBJ1-2; D remains ambiguous. The CDR3 consists of 13 residues. V was clipped by 6 bases and J by 2 bases, with 10 bases between them. From germline, CDR1 is MDHEN and CDR2 SYDVKM. DNA of the CDR3: TGTGCCAGCAGGAGTGCGCTCAACTATGGCTACACCTTC. Translation gives CASRSALNYGYTF.

The V call is TRBV5-1, the J call TRBJ1-1; D remains unclear. Germline V gene sequence: CDR1 SGHRS, CDR2 YFSETQ. The CDR3 covers 14 residues. Trimming took off 0 bases at V and 1 base at J, with 7 bases between the two ends. Here the CDR3 reads CASSLDSANTEAFF. DNA of the CDR3: TGCGCCAGCAGCTTGGACAGTGCGAACACTGAAGCTTTCTTT.

The chain couples TRBV6-1 to TRBJ2-3, with a weak D call TRBD1 (5 bases). Germline V CDR1 and CDR2: MNHNS, SASEGT. The germline V and J ends were trimmed by 0 bases and 2 bases, with 9 bases remaining between them. The CDR3 is made up of 15 amino acids. The CDR3 loop reads CASSEAGLYTDTQYF. The CDR3 bases are TGTGCCAGCAGTGAAGCGGGGCTGTACACAGATACGCAGTATTTT.

The CDR3 region has the DNA TGCGCCAGCAGCTTGAGTCAGGGTTTCTATAATTCACCCCTCCACTTT. Translation: CASSLSQGFYNSPLHF. The chain recombines TRBV5-1 with TRBJ1-6, with D perhaps TRBD1 (5 bases). From germline, CDR1 is SGHRS and CDR2 YFSETQ. Trimming took off 1 base at V and 3 bases at J, with 11 bases between the two ends. The CDR3 loop spans 16 amino acids.

V and J are TRBV3-1 (or the pseudogene TRBV3-2) and TRBJ1-2; D gene ambiguous. The CDR3 spans 13 residues. Trimming left V 4 bases short and J 7 bases short, with 13 bases between. Germline lookup yields CDR1 LGHDT and CDR2 YNNKEL (reference sequence). Here the CDR3 DNA reads TGTGCCAGCAGCCGAGTGCCGGAGGGTGGCTACACCTTC. Translated, it gives CASSRVPEGGYTF.

The chain is built from TRBV30 and TRBJ2-5, with TRBD2 matching over 13 bases. The CDR3 length is 16 residues. Germline-derived CDR1 and CDR2 are GTSNPN and SVGIG (reference sequence). J gave up 5 bases and V 1 base, and 7 bases lay outside the gene matches. The CDR3 loop reads CAWSGLAGGGGETQYF. The CDR3, as DNA: TGTGCCTGGAGTGGACTAGCGGGAGGAGGTGGGGAGACCCAGTACTTC.

This sequence joins TRBV6-5 and TRBJ2-5; a possible D gene is TRBD1 (6 bases). With 6 bases removed from V and 5 bases from J, the gap between germline ends came to 13 bases. CDR1 MNHEY and CDR2 SVGAGI come from the germline V gene. This CDR3 contains 13 residues. The CDR3 is CASSRGLRETQYF. Here the CDR3 DNA reads TGTGCCAGCAGCAGGGGCCTCCGGGAGACCCAGTACTTC.

This clone was observed once. The chain employs TRBV5-1 and TRBJ2-7; TRBD1 agrees at 7 bases. Germline CDR1 reads SGHRS; CDR2 reads YFSETQ. There are 13 residues in the CDR3. The junction had 7 bases not matched to a gene; V was cut back by 5 bases and J by 5 bases. The DNA for the CDR3 is TGCGCCAGCAGAATCGACAGGGACAACGAGCAGTACTTC. Translated, it gives CASRIDRDNEQYF.

V usage is TRBV11-2 and J usage is TRBJ2-7, with 8 bases fitting TRBD2. CDR1 is SGHAT and CDR2 is FQNNGV in the germline V gene. Trimming removed 1 base from V and 4 bases from J; junction bases left unmatched: 9. The CDR3 totals 16 residues. The DNA of the CDR3 is TGTGCCAGCAGCTTAGGTCCCGGGGGGGCCCAGTACGAGCAGTACTTC. It specifies CASSLGPGGAQYEQYF.

The chain's CDR3 is CASSIGTGSTGELFF. The CDR3 DNA sequence: TGTGCCAGTAGTATAGGGACAGGGTCCACCGGGGAGCTGTTTTTT. The rearrangement links TRBV19 to TRBJ2-2, with 8 nucleotides matching TRBD1. Germline V gene sequence: CDR1 LNHDA, CDR2 SQIVND (reference sequence). The CDR3 contains 15 residues. J lost 4 bases, V lost 1 base, and 2 bases had no gene match.